This T cell receptor (beta chain) originates from a study of control samples from healthy donors and cancer patients. Germline-derived CDR1 and CDR2 are LNHDA and SQIVND (reference sequence). V was shortened by 6 bases and J by 8 bases, with 16 bases between the two germline ends. The CDR3 runs to 14 residues. Produced via immunoSEQ multiplex PCR; TCRdb's table is partial and in-frame only. This table holds about 120,000 clones, about 89% found once. This receptor was identified in a woman aged 18-29 years in good health. The chain is built from TRBV19 and TRBJ1-4; weak D call: TRBD1 (5 bases). The specimen was blood. This CDR3 reads CASSSGHWREKLFF. The CDR3 DNA reads as TGTGCCAGTAGCTCAGGGCACTGGCGGGAAAAACTGTTTTTT.